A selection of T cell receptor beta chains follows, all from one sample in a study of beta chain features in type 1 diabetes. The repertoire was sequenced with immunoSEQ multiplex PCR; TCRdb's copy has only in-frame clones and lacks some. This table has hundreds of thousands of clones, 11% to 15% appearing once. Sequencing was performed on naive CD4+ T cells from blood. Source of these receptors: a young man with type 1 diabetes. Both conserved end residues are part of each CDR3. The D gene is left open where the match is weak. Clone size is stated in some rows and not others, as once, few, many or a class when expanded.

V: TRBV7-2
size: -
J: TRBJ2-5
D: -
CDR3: CASSLPLGALKTQYF
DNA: TGTGCCAGCAGCTTGCCCCTCGGGGCCTTAAAGACCCAGTACTTC

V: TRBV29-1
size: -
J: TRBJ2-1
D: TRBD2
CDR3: CSVQEVAGGWDEQFF
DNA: TGCAGCGTTCAGGAGGTAGCGGGAGGTTGGGATGAGCAGTTCTTC

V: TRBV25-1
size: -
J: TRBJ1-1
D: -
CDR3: CASSEFRGPGNTEAFF
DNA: TGTGCCAGCAGTGAATTTAGGGGCCCTGGAAACACTGAAGCTTTCTTT

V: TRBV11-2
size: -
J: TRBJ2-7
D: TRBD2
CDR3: CASSPLGASGIYEQYF
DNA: TGTGCCAGCAGCCCCCTGGGAGCCAGCGGGATCTACGAGCAGTACTTC

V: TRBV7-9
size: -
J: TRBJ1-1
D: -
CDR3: CASSLGIGWGNTEAFF
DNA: TGTGCCAGCAGCTTAGGTATAGGGTGGGGTAACACTGAAGCTTTCTTT

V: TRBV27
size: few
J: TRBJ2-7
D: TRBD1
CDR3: CASSPSEGQTFYEQYF
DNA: TGTGCCAGCAGTCCCTCTGAGGGACAGACCTTCTACGAGCAGTACTTC

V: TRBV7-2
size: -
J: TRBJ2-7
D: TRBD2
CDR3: CASSLTRGLAGGRSYEQYF
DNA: TGTGCCAGCAGCTTAACCCGAGGACTAGCGGGAGGGAGGTCCTACGAGCAGTACTTC

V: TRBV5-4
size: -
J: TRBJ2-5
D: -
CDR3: CASSSRAEQETQYF
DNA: TGTGCCAGCAGCTCCCGTGCGGAACAAGAGACCCAGTACTTC

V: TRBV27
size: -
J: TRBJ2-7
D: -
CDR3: CASSDRRGNYEQYF
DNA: TGTGCCAGCAGTGACCGGAGGGGAAACTACGAGCAGTACTTC

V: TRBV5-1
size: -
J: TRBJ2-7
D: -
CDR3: CASSLPGSSDEQYF
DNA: TGCGCCAGCAGCTTGCCGGGCAGTAGTGACGAGCAGTACTTC

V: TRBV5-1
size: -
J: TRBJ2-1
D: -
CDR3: CASSAGSSYNEQFF
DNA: TGCGCCAGCAGCGCCGGAAGCTCCTACAATGAGCAGTTCTTC

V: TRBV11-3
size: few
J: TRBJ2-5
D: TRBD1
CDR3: CASSRDRDQETQYF
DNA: TGTGCCAGCAGCCGCGACAGGGACCAAGAGACCCAGTACTTC

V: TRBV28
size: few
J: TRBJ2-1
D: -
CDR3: CASSSTGTYNNEQFF
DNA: TGTGCCAGCAGTTCCACCGGGACATATAACAATGAGCAGTTCTTC

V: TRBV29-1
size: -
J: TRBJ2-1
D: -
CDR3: CSAPGGPEGNEQFF
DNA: TGCAGCGCCCCCGGGGGCCCCGAAGGCAATGAGCAGTTCTTC

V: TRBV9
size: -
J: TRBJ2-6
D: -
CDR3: CASSVFFSGANVLTF
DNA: TGTGCCAGCAGCGTATTTTTCTCTGGGGCCAACGTCCTGACTTTC

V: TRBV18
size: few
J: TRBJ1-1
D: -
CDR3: CASSSTAMNTEAFF
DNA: TGTGCCAGCTCATCCACCGCCATGAACACTGAAGCTTTCTTT

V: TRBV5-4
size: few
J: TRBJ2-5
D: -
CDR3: CASSPPGETQYF
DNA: TGTGCCAGCAGCCCCCCGGGAGAGACCCAGTACTTC

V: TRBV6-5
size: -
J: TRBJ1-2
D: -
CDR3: CASSYQENYGYTF
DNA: TGTGCCAGCAGTTACCAGGAGAACTATGGCTACACCTTC

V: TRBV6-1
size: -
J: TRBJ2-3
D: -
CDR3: CASSPMMSTDTQYF
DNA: TGTGCCAGCAGTCCAATGATGAGCACAGATACGCAGTATTTT

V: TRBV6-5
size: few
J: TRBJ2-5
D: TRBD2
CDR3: CASTSGGLGGETQYF
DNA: TGTGCCAGCACTAGCGGGGGGTTGGGCGGAGAGACCCAGTACTTC

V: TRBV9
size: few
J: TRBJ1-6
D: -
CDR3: CASSTRTPNSYNSPLHF
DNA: TGTGCCAGCAGCACCCGGACCCCCAACTCCTATAATTCACCCCTCCACTTT

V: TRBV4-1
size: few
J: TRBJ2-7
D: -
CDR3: CASSQEMRGNDYPYEQYF
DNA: TGCGCCAGCAGCCAAGAAATGAGGGGGAATGACTACCCCTACGAGCAGTACTTC

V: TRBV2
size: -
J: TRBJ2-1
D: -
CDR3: CASSARYRTNEQFF
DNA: TGTGCCAGCAGTGCCCGATATCGGACAAATGAGCAGTTCTTC

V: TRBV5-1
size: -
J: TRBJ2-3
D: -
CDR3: CASSPDQPTDTQYF
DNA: TGCGCCAGCAGCCCAGACCAGCCCACAGATACGCAGTATTTT

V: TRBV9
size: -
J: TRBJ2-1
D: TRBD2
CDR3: CASSVQAGVLNEQFF
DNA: TGTGCCAGCAGCGTACAAGCGGGAGTCCTCAATGAGCAGTTCTTC

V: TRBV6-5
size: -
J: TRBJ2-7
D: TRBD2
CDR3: CASSHGTSSPGEQYF
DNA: TGTGCCAGCAGTCATGGGACTAGCTCCCCCGGCGAGCAGTACTTC

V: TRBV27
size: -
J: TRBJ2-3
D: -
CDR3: CASSLISSTDTQYF
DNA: TGTGCCAGCAGTCTTATTAGCTCCACAGATACGCAGTATTTT